The 7 T cell receptor beta chains below all came from one sample that was sequenced in a study of T-cell memory formation after mild COVID-19. TCRdb used MiXCR to reprocess the 5' RACE reads, holding one entry per CDR3 protein. Found here are roughly 350,000 distinct CDR3 sequences, around 30% of them singletons; the top ten hold 13%. Sequencing was performed on PBMCs or a T cell subset sorted from them (not recorded which). These receptors came from an adult woman who had mild COVID-19 (a few samples of this study predate the infection). Cell type and time point are not known.

This clonotype showed up just a few times. This sequence joins TRBV20-1 and TRBJ2-1; D not resolved. V was pared by 0 bases and J by 7 bases, with 16 bases between. The CDR3 loop spans 15 amino acids. CDR1 is DFQATT and CDR2 is SNEGSKA in the germline V gene (reference sequence). For the CDR3, the DNA is TGCAGTGCTAGAGATTCAAAGACCGACGGAAATGAGCAGTTCTTC. Protein product: CSARDSKTDGNEQFF.

This chain connects TRBV5-6 to TRBJ1-5, with 7 positions matching TRBD1. In germline, CDR1 is SGHDT, CDR2 YYEEEE. The CDR3 has 14 residues. Trimming at V came to 6 bases and at J to 5 bases, leaving 8 bases not matched to a gene. CDR3 nucleotide sequence: TGTGCCAGCACCCTTAGGGGGCGCGATCAGCCCCAGCATTTT. Translated, it gives CASTLRGRDQPQHF.

This rearrangement joins TRBV7-2 to TRBJ2-2; 7 bases are shared with TRBD1. V was clipped by 1 base and J by 2 bases; unmatched bases: 4. This CDR3 comprises 16 residues. In germline, CDR1 is SGHTA, CDR2 FQGNSA. The CDR3 is CASSLVGTANTGELFF. The CDR3 DNA follows: TGTGCCAGCAGCTTAGTCGGGACAGCCAACACCGGGGAGCTGTTTTTT.

The table lists this clonotype with a few counts. This chain links TRBV5-1 with TRBJ2-1; TRBD2 aligns across 7 bases. The germline V gene has CDR1 SGHRS and CDR2 YFSETQ. The ends lost 4 bases at V and 8 bases at J; junction bases unmatched: 3. The CDR3 loop spans 12 amino acids. The DNA of the CDR3 is TGCGCCAGCAGCCCGGGGGGTGATGAGCAGTTCTTC. Its translation: CASSPGGDEQFF.

The rearrangement links TRBV12-3 or TRBV12-4 to TRBJ1-5; no clear D gene. Trimming removed 3 bases from V and 0 bases from J, with 12 bases in between. This CDR3 has 16 amino acids. CDR3 residues: CASSFTGEYSNQPQHF. CDR3 bases: TGTGCCAGCAGTTTTACCGGGGAGTATAGCAATCAGCCCCAGCATTTT.

This sequence joins TRBV6-5 and TRBJ1-1, with 11 bases aligning to TRBD1. CDR3 length: 16 residues. Per the germline V gene, CDR1 is MNHEY and CDR2 is SVGAGI. The V segment lost 7 bases and the J segment 1 base; nucleotides outside the gene matches: 8. The CDR3 nucleotides read TGTGCCAGCACTCTCGGACAGGGGGCAGGGAACACTGAAGCTTTCTTT. It yields the protein CASTLGQGAGNTEAFF.

This clonotype was counted between two and nine times. The chain links TRBV7-2 to TRBJ2-7; unclear D gene. Germline V gene data show CDR1 as SGHTA and CDR2 as FQGNSA. The CDR3 loop spans 15 amino acids. Trimming removed 1 base at V and 2 bases at J, with 12 bases between. The CDR3 nucleotides are TGTGCCAGCAGCTTAGATCATCGGCCCGCCTACGAGCAGTACTTC. Protein: CASSLDHRPAYEQYF.